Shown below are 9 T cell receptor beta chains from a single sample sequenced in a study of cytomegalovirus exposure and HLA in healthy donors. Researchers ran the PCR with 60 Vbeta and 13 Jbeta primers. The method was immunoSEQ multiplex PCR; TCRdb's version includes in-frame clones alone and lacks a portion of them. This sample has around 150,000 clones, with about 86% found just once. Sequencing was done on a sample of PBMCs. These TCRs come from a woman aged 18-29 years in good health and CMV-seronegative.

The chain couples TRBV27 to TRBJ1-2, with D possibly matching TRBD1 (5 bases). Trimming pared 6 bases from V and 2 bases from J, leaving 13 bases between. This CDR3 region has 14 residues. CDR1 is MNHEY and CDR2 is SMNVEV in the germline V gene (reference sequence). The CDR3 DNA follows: TGTGCCAGCAGCCTCAATCGACAGAACTATGGCTACACCTTC. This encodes CASSLNRQNYGYTF.

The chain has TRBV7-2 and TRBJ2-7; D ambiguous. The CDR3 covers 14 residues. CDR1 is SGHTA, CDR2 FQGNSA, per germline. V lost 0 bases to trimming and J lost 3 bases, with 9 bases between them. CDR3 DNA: TGTGCCAGCAGCTTAGCGCCTTCTAACTACGAGCAGTACTTC. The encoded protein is CASSLAPSNYEQYF.

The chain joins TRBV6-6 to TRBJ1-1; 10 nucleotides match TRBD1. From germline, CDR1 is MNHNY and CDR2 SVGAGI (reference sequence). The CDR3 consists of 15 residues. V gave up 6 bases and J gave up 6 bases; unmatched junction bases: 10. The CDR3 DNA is TGTGCCAGCAGGGACAGGGGGAGGTCCGAGGCTGAAGCTTTCTTT. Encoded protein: CASRDRGRSEAEAFF.

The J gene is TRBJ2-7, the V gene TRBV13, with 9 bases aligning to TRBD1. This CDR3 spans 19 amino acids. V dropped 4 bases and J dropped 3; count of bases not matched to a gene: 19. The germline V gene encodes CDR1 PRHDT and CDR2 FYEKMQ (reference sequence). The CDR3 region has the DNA TGTGCCAGCAGCTCCACTCCGGGACAGGGAAAAACTCGCGTCTACGAGCAGTACTTC. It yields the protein CASSSTPGQGKTRVYEQYF.

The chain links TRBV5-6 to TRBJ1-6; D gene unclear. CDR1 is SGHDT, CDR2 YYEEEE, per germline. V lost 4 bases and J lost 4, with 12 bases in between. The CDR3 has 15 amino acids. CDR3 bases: TGTGCCAGCAGCCGTAGACGGGTATATAATTCACCCCTCCACTTT. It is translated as CASSRRRVYNSPLHF.

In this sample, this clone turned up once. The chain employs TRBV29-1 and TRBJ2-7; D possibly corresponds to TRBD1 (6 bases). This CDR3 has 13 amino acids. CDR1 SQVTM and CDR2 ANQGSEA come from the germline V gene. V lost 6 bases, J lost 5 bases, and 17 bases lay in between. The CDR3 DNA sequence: TGCAGCGTCGCGAGATTCAGGGGTAACGAGCAGTACTTC. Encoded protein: CSVARFRGNEQYF.

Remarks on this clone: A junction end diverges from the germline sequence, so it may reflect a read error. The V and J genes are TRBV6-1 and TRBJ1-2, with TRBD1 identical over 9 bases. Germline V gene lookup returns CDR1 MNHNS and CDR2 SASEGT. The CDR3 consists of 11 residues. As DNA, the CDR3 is TGTGCCAGCAGTGGATACCGGGACAGGGCCTTC. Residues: CASSGYRDRAF.

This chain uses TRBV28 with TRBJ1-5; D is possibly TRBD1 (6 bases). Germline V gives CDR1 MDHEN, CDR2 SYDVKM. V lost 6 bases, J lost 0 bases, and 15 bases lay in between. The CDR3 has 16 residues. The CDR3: CASSAGTKYSNQPQHF. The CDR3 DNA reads TGTGCCAGCAGCGCCGGGACAAAGTATAGCAATCAGCCCCAGCATTTT. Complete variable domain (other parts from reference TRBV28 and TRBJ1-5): DVKVTQSSRYLVKRTGEKVFLECVQDMDHENMFWYRQDPGLGLRLIYFSYDVKMKEKGDIPEGYSVSREKKERFSLILESASTNQTSMYLCASSAGTKYSNQPQHFGDGTRLSIL.

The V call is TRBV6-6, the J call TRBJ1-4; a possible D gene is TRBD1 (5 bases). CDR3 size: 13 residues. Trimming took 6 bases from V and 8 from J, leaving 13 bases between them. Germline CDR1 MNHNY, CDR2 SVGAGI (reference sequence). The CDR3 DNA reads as TGTGCCAGCAGCGGGGGTCAGGGAGAAAAACTGTTTTTT. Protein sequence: CASSGGQGEKLFF.